The present T cell receptor beta chain was sequenced within a study of CD8 T cells in ankylosing spondylitis. Only one count was recorded for this clonotype. What it recognizes is unknown. One junction end does not reproduce the germline sequence, and a read error may be involved. The study's findings and limits: In reactive arthritis synovial fluid and blood, some motif variants had been reported before. Made up of under 10 highly homologous variants, a TCR beta motif appeared characteristic of ankylosing spondylitis blood. Reports say disease-linked clones showed up significantly more in matched ankylosing spondylitis synovial fluid.

Library preparation for TCR beta used quantitative 5'-RACE with molecular barcodes. TCRdb itself ran the 5' RACE reads through MiXCR, one entry per CDR3 protein. Among around 130,000 distinct CDR3 sequences listed, approximately 10% were seen once. Germline assignment: CDR1 SGHVS and CDR2 FQNEAQ. The CDR3 runs to 20 residues. Source material: blood, either unsorted or a sorted T cell fraction (not recorded which). The rearrangement uses TRBV7-8 and TRBJ2-2; TRBD2 matches 11 bases. This clonotype originated in a male donor with ankylosing spondylitis or in good health (not recorded which). This CDR3 is CASSFGPDVTSGSDTGDLFF. The CDR3 nucleotides read TGTGCCAGCAGCTTCGGCCCAGATGTTACTAGCGGGAGCGACACCGGGGACCTGTTTTTT.